The next 21 T cell receptor beta chains were all read from a single sample in a study of radiation and T cells in renal cell carcinoma. Clones were read by immunoSEQ multiplex PCR, and TCRdb kept only the in-frame ones, dropping some. The sample contains approximately 120,000 clones, about 81% of which appear only once. This sample's time point: blood 2 weeks post-SBRT. Regarding treatment: 15 Gy SBRT to primary tumor, nephrectomy 4 weeks later. The starting material was blood, obtained from a patient whose treatment included radiotherapy and nephrectomy. These receptors were taken from a man aged 45-65 years with renal cell carcinoma.

This rearrangement joins TRBV5-4 to TRBJ1-2; 7 bases are shared with TRBD1. CDR3 length: 15 amino acids. The ends lost 4 bases at V and 5 bases at J; junction bases unmatched: 11. CDR1 and CDR2 (germline): SGHNT, YYREEE (reference sequence). As DNA, the CDR3 is TGTGCCAGCAGCACCACAGGGAGGGGGCCTTATGGCTACACCTTC. Translating gives CASSTTGRGPYGYTF.

The genes are TRBV7-9 and TRBJ2-7, with TRBD2 matching over 9 bases. Germline values: CDR1 SEHNR, CDR2 FQNEAQ (reference sequence). J gave up 0 bases and V 0 bases, and 0 bases lay outside the gene matches. The CDR3 is 15 residues long. The CDR3 spells CASSLASGGSYEQYF. The DNA for the CDR3 is TGTGCCAGCAGCTTAGCTAGCGGGGGCTCCTACGAGCAGTACTTC.

This chain connects TRBV25-1 to TRBJ2-2, with D perhaps matching TRBD1 (5 bases). The CDR3 extends over 16 amino acids. Germline V gives CDR1 MGHDK, CDR2 SYGVNS. Deletions cut 1 base from V and 1 base from J, with 10 bases between. The CDR3 sequence: CASSEFPGQNTGELFF. The CDR3 DNA follows: TGTGCCAGCAGTGAATTCCCAGGGCAGAACACCGGGGAGCTGTTTTTT.

Here the CDR3 reads CASSPPAGSTDTQYF. CDR3 bases: TGTGCCAGCTCACCACCGGCAGGGAGCACAGATACGCAGTATTTT. The J gene is TRBJ2-3, the V gene TRBV18, with D possibly matching TRBD1 (5 bases). Germline V gene data show CDR1 as KGHSH and CDR2 as LQKENI. This CDR3 has 15 amino acids. V lost 0 bases and J 0 bases, leaving 7 bases between the germline ends.

V usage is TRBV27 and J usage is TRBJ1-4; D gene uncertain. CDR3 size: 15 residues. CDR1 is MNHEY and CDR2 is SMNVEV in the germline V gene (reference sequence). V lost 7 bases to trimming and J lost 6 bases, with 18 bases between them. CDR3 DNA sequence: TGTGCCAGCAAGGACGCGACAAGAGTGGATGAAAAACTGTTTTTT. This encodes CASKDATRVDEKLFF.

The gene calls are TRBV5-4 and TRBJ1-5, with D maybe TRBD1 (6 bases). V lost 5 bases, J lost 6 bases, and 12 bases lay in between. This CDR3 is built from 13 residues. The germline V gene has CDR1 SGHNT and CDR2 YYREEE (reference sequence). Here the CDR3 reads CASSQGGTQPQHF. The CDR3 bases are TGTGCCAGCAGTCAAGGGGGAACTCAGCCCCAGCATTTT.

This chain uses TRBV4-1 with TRBJ2-5; 8 nucleotides line up with TRBD1. CDR3 size: 18 residues. Looked up from germline, CDR1 is MGHRA and CDR2 is YSYEKL. V lost 0 bases and J lost 0; bases outside the gene matches: 9. In nucleotides, the CDR3 is TGCGCCAGCAGCCAAGAACTCAGGGGGCCCTTGGACCAAGAGACCCAGTACTTC. Amino acids: CASSQELRGPLDQETQYF.

The rearrangement joins TRBV4-3 to TRBJ2-3, with a possible D match to TRBD1 (5 bases). Deletions cut 1 base from V and 5 bases from J, with 10 bases between. The germline gives CDR1 LGHNA, CDR2 YSLEER. The CDR3 is 14 amino acids. The CDR3 sequence is CASSQAGRGDTQYF. As DNA, the CDR3 is TGCGCCAGCAGCCAAGCAGGGCGAGGAGATACGCAGTATTTT.

The chain recombines TRBV30 with TRBJ1-5; D gene uncertain. The CDR3 consists of 12 residues. Trimming took 2 bases from V and 7 from J, leaving 9 bases between them. Germline values: CDR1 GTSNPN, CDR2 SVGIG (reference sequence). This CDR3 reads CAWSSLDQPQHF. CDR3 bases: TGTGCCTGGAGTTCTCTGGACCAGCCCCAGCATTTT. The full variable domain, in which reference TRBV30 and TRBJ1-5 provide the parts outside the CDR3, is SQTIHQWPATLVQPVGSPLSLECTVEGTSNPNLYWYRQAAGRGLQLLFYSVGIGQISSEVPQNLSASRPQDRQFILSSKKLLLSDSGFYLCAWSSLDQPQHFGDGTRLSIL.

The chain uses TRBV29-1 and TRBJ2-7, with D unresolved. CDR3 length: 13 residues. CDR1 SQVTM and CDR2 ANQGSEA come from the germline V gene. Trimming left V 3 bases short and J 1 base short, with 10 bases between. CDR3 in amino acids: CSVDEGNSYEQYF. CDR3 DNA sequence: TGCAGCGTTGATGAAGGGAATTCCTACGAGCAGTACTTC.

The gene calls are TRBV13 and TRBJ2-5; 13 bases align to TRBD2. Trimming removed 5 bases from V and 2 bases from J; junction bases left unmatched: 11. Germline CDR1 is PRHDT and CDR2 is FYEKMQ (reference sequence). The CDR3 runs 18 residues. The CDR3 reads CASSPLPELAGGQETQYF. The CDR3 bases are TGTGCCAGCAGCCCGCTTCCCGAACTAGCGGGGGGGCAAGAGACCCAGTACTTC.

This sequence joins TRBV4-1 and TRBJ2-5; D ambiguous. The V and J ends lost 4 bases and 1 base respectively, with 13 bases between them. The germline CDR1 and CDR2 sequences are MGHRA and YSYEKL. The CDR3 is made up of 15 amino acids. The CDR3 sequence is CASSPLLGIQETQYF. In DNA, the CDR3 is TGCGCCAGCAGCCCCCTACTGGGAATCCAAGAGACCCAGTACTTC.

This rearrangement joins TRBV5-1 to TRBJ1-2; D may be TRBD1 (5 bases). V lost 6 bases to trimming and J lost 5 bases, with 17 bases between them. The CDR3 covers 14 residues. The germline V gene encodes CDR1 SGHRS and CDR2 YFSETQ. The CDR3 nucleotides read TGCGCCAGCAAATACGACAGTACCCCGTATGGCTACACCTTC. It specifies CASKYDSTPYGYTF.

In this sample, this clone turned up a few times. The V call is TRBV28, the J call TRBJ2-3, with 7 bases fitting TRBD2. Trimming removed 4 bases from V and 3 bases from J; junction bases left unmatched: 13. CDR1 is MDHEN, CDR2 SYDVKM, per germline. CDR3 length: 17 residues. The CDR3 DNA is TGTGCCAGCAGTTCGAGCGGGACGTCCTTGAGGACAGATACGCAGTATTTT. Its protein product is CASSSSGTSLRTDTQYF. The variable domain in full, with the rest retrieved from reference TRBV28 and TRBJ2-3, is DVKVTQSSRYLVKRTGEKVFLECVQDMDHENMFWYRQDPGLGLRLIYFSYDVKMKEKGDIPEGYSVSREKKERFSLILESASTNQTSMYLCASSSSGTSLRTDTQYFGPGTRLTVL.

The genes are TRBV18 and TRBJ1-1; no clear D. Trimming shortened V by 3 bases and J by 2 bases, and 13 bases separated the two germline ends. This CDR3 has 15 amino acids. The germline CDR1 and CDR2 sequences are KGHSH and LQKENI. CDR3 in DNA: TGTGCCAGCTCACCCGGATCTGGCCGAAACACTGAAGCTTTCTTT. This translates into CASSPGSGRNTEAFF.

A few counts support this clone. The rearrangement joins TRBV28 to TRBJ1-5; D remains ambiguous. The CDR3 totals 12 residues. Germline V gene lookup returns CDR1 MDHEN and CDR2 SYDVKM. V gave up 1 base and J gave up 6 bases, with 4 bases separating them. CDR3 protein: CASSLLSQPQHF. The CDR3 DNA follows: TGTGCCAGCAGTTTATTGTCTCAGCCCCAGCATTTT.

CDR3 loop: CASSTTSGPSAEQYF. The CDR3 region has the DNA TGTGCCAGCAGTACGACTAGCGGACCGTCAGCCGAGCAGTACTTC. The chain joins TRBV27 to TRBJ2-7, with 9 bases aligning to TRBD2. Trimming took 5 bases from V and 6 from J; bases not matched to a gene: 11. Per germline, CDR1 MNHEY and CDR2 SMNVEV (reference sequence). The CDR3 extends over 15 amino acids.

The rearrangement links TRBV7-2 to TRBJ2-7; TRBD2 aligns across 9 bases. Germline loops: CDR1 SGHTA, CDR2 FQGNSA. V shed 1 base and J 3 bases; nucleotides not matched to a gene: 7. This CDR3 has 16 residues. CDR3: CASSLGAGGLSYEQYF. The CDR3 region has the DNA TGTGCCAGCAGCTTAGGAGCGGGGGGACTTAGCTACGAGCAGTACTTC.

This chain uses TRBV6-6 with TRBJ2-1; the D is unclear. Germline loops: CDR1 MNHNY, CDR2 SVGAGI (reference sequence). CDR3 size: 16 residues. Trimming stripped 0 bases from V and 4 bases from J, with 13 bases between. The CDR3 DNA follows: TGTGCCAGCAGTTACTCGGCTTCTTCCCTATACAATGAGCAGTTCTTC. This sequence encodes CASSYSASSLYNEQFF.

The rearrangement uses TRBV5-5 and TRBJ2-7; TRBD2 agrees at 7 bases. CDR1 and CDR2 (germline): SGHKS, YYEKEE (reference sequence). Germline trimming cut 4 bases from V and 3 bases from J; bases unmatched to any gene: 7. This CDR3 spans 14 amino acids. The CDR3, as DNA: TGTGCCAGCAGCCTACGGGGAGGGATCTACGAGCAGTACTTC. Its protein product is CASSLRGGIYEQYF.

This clone has only one observation. The V gene is TRBV18, the J gene TRBJ2-3, with 8 bases lining up with TRBD1. CDR3 length: 15 amino acids. Germline-derived CDR1 and CDR2 are KGHSH and LQKENI. After removal of 8 bases from V and 1 base from J, the junction contained 8 bases not matched to a gene. CDR3 sequence (DNA): TGTGCCAGCGGGGGAGAGACAGGGGGCACAGATACGCAGTATTTT. Amino acid sequence: CASGGETGGTDTQYF.